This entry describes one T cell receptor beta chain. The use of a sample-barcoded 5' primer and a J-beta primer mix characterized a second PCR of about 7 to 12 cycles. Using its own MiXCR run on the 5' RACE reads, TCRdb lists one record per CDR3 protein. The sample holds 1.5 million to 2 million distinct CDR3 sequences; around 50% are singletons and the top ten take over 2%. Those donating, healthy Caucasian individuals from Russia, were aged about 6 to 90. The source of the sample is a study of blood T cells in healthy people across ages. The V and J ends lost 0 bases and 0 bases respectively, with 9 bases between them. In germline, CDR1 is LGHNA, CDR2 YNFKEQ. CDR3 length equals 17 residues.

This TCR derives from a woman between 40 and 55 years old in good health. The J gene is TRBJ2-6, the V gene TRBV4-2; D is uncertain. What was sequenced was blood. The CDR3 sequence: CASSQDALPSGANVLTF. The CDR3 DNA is TGTGCCAGCAGCCAAGATGCACTCCCCTCTGGGGCCAACGTCCTGACTTTC.